Below are 10 T cell receptor beta chains sequenced from a single sample in a study of cytomegalovirus exposure and HLA in healthy donors. The PCR was carried out with 60 Vbeta primers and 13 Jbeta primers. Repertoires were generated with immunoSEQ multiplex PCR, while TCRdb's copy carries only in-frame clones and drops some. The sample has 240,000 or so clones, around 80% seen once. Sequencing was carried out using PBMCs. The receptors come from a woman aged 40 to 49 in good health and CMV-seropositive.

In its sample, this clone was seen a few times. V gene TRBV5-4 combines with J gene TRBJ2-1; 9 nucleotides agree with TRBD1. CDR1 is SGHNT, CDR2 YYREEE, per germline (reference sequence). The CDR3 has 15 residues. J gave up 12 bases and V 2 bases, and 12 bases lay outside the gene matches. The DNA for the CDR3 is TGTGCCAGCAGCTTAAGAGGTACAGGGGGCTACGGGCAGTTCTTC. This gives the protein CASSLRGTGGYGQFF.

V gene TRBV7-2 combines with J gene TRBJ1-2; possible D gene TRBD1, 6 bases. V was clipped by 5 bases and J by 7 bases, with 14 bases between them. This CDR3 has 13 residues. Germline V gene lookup returns CDR1 SGHTA and CDR2 FQGNSA. CDR3 nucleotide sequence: TGTGCCAGCAGCCCTCACGCGGGGGCTGGCTACACCTTC. This codes for CASSPHAGAGYTF.

The gene calls are TRBV7-8 and TRBJ2-5, with a weak D call TRBD2 (5 bases). The germline V gene encodes CDR1 SGHVS and CDR2 FQNEAQ. This CDR3 contains 15 residues. Trimming took off 5 bases at V and 2 bases at J, with 15 bases between the two ends. CDR3 in amino acids: CASSPRRRVQETQYF. The DNA of the CDR3 is TGTGCCAGCAGCCCCCGAAGGCGGGTACAAGAGACCCAGTACTTC.

The rearrangement uses TRBV5-4 and TRBJ2-7, with D unclear. The germline gives CDR1 SGHNT, CDR2 YYREEE (reference sequence). V was trimmed by 4 bases and J by 1 base, leaving 15 bases between them. This CDR3 is 15 amino acids long. CDR3 sequence reads: CASSVGFLESYEQYF. The CDR3 nucleotides read TGTGCCAGCAGCGTCGGATTTCTAGAATCCTACGAGCAGTACTTC.

The chain couples TRBV4-2 to TRBJ2-1; 7 bases map to TRBD2. The CDR3 loop spans 15 amino acids. V shed 0 bases and J 2 bases; nucleotides not matched to a gene: 1. Germline CDR1 LGHNA, CDR2 YNFKEQ. The chain's CDR3 is CASSQEAGTYNEQFF. DNA for the CDR3: TGTGCCAGCAGCCAAGAAGCGGGGACCTACAATGAGCAGTTCTTC.

The genes are TRBV19 and TRBJ1-1, with 8 bases fitting TRBD1. Per germline, CDR1 LNHDA and CDR2 SQIVND (reference sequence). Trimming at V came to 4 bases and at J to 3 bases, leaving 4 bases not matched to a gene. The CDR3 is made up of 14 amino acids. Here the CDR3 DNA reads TGTGCCAGTAGTACCGGACAGGGTGACACTGAAGCTTTCTTT. Translation gives CASSTGQGDTEAFF.

This chain connects TRBV25-1 to TRBJ2-7; 10 bases align to TRBD2. The CDR3 extends over 15 amino acids. After removal of 2 bases from V and 2 bases from J, the junction contained 3 bases not matched to a gene. The V gene's germline CDR1 is MGHDK and CDR2 SYGVNS. CDR3 in amino acids: CASSEVTSGAYEQYF. In DNA form, the CDR3 reads TGTGCCAGCAGTGAAGTCACTAGCGGGGCCTACGAGCAGTACTTC.

The rearrangement joins TRBV7-3 to TRBJ1-2, with 7 nucleotides matching TRBD1. CDR1 and CDR2 (germline): SGHTA, FQGTGA. The CDR3 has 14 amino acids. With V trimmed by 5 bases and J by 8 bases, 11 bases remained unmatched. The CDR3 DNA sequence: TGTGCCAGCAGCCCAGGCATAGGGGGACAGGGCTACACCTTC. Protein: CASSPGIGGQGYTF. The variable domain in full, completed from reference TRBV7-3 and TRBJ1-2, reads GAGVSQTPSNKVTEKGKYVELRCDPISGHTALYWYRQSLGQGPEFLIYFQGTGAADDSGLPNDRFFAVRPEGSVSTLKIQRTERGDSAVYLCASSPGIGGQGYTFGSGTRLTVV.

This rearrangement joins TRBV11-1 to TRBJ2-7; 9 nucleotides match TRBD2. V dropped 5 bases and J dropped 6; count of bases not matched to a gene: 14. This CDR3 contains 16 residues. CDR1 is SGHAT, CDR2 FQDESV, per germline (reference sequence). This CDR3 reads CASSTIAGVTFGEQYF. The CDR3 nucleotides are TGTGCCAGCAGCACAATAGCGGGAGTGACTTTTGGCGAGCAGTACTTC. The variable domain in full, with the rest retrieved from reference TRBV11-1 and TRBJ2-7, is EAEVAQSPRYKITEKSQAVAFWCDPISGHATLYWYRQILGQGPELLVQFQDESVVDDSQLPKDRFSAERLKGVDSTLKIQPAELGDSAMYLCASSTIAGVTFGEQYFGPGTRLTVT.

The V and J genes are TRBV28 and TRBJ2-5; 9 nucleotides line up with TRBD1. The CDR3 totals 14 residues. Germline loops: CDR1 MDHEN, CDR2 SYDVKM. Trimming removed 6 bases from V and 3 bases from J; junction bases left unmatched: 5. CDR3 in amino acids: CASRGTGREETQYF. The DNA of the CDR3 is TGTGCCAGCAGGGGGACAGGGAGAGAAGAGACCCAGTACTTC.